This record looks at one T cell receptor (beta chain) sequence and its context. Its specificity is not known. This specimen belongs to a study of lymphopenia after photon versus proton radiotherapy. General study points: Relative stability marked proton patients; photon patients lost diversity and naive cells.

Method: immunoSEQ multiplex PCR; TCRdb's copy keeps in-frame clones and lacks some. The repertoire has 150,000 to 200,000 clones, 70% to 90% of them found once; the top ten carry about 4.7%. The specimen was peripheral blood, collected from a patient treated with photon-based radiotherapy. This receptor was identified in a man in his forties or fifties with gastric cancer.

The CDR3 DNA reads as TGCGCCAGCAGCTTCCAAGCTGGGGCCAACGTCCTGACTTTC. Amino acids: CASSFQAGANVLTF. The V call is TRBV5-1, the J call TRBJ2-6; D ambiguous. The CDR3 runs 14 residues. The germline V gene encodes CDR1 SGHRS and CDR2 YFSETQ. The V gene lost 2 bases and the J gene lost 2 bases, with 5 bases spanning the gap.